One and the same sample provided the 10 T cell receptor beta chains below, sequenced in a study of PD-L1 blockade in urothelial cancer. Time point of the sample: peripheral blood 6 weeks after treatment start. The repertoire was sequenced with immunoSEQ multiplex PCR; TCRdb's copy has only in-frame clones and lacks some. Among more than 60,000 clones listed, roughly 90% were seen once. The sample here was PBMCs, taken around atezolizumab (anti-PD-L1) treatment. Receptors were obtained from a man in his sixties with urothelial cancer.

The genes are TRBV7-9 and TRBJ2-5; maybe TRBD1 (5 bases). V shed 7 bases and J shed 8 bases, with 29 bases lying between them. Germline V CDR1 and CDR2: SEHNR, FQNEAQ (reference sequence). This CDR3 contains 17 residues. As DNA, the CDR3 is TGTGCCAGCATTCGAGTAGTCAGGGCGACTCCGAACGGCACCCAGTACTTC. Translated, it gives CASIRVVRATPNGTQYF.

The chain combines TRBV2 with TRBJ2-7; unclear D gene. V was shortened by 0 bases and J by 2 bases, with 5 bases between the two germline ends. The CDR3 is 13 residues long. Germline values: CDR1 SNHLY, CDR2 FYNNEI. CDR3 coding DNA: TGTGCCAGCAGTGAAGCACCAGCCTACGAGCAGTACTTC. It codes for CASSEAPAYEQYF.

The chain is built from TRBV7-2 and TRBJ2-3; 14 bases are shared with TRBD2. CDR3 length: 15 amino acids. Germline loops: CDR1 SGHTA, CDR2 FQGNSA. V trimming: 4 bases; J trimming: 4 bases; junction bases outside the gene matches: 1. The CDR3 DNA reads as TGTGCCAGCAGCTCGGGACTAGCGGGAGCAGATACGCAGTATTTT. Translation: CASSSGLAGADTQYF.

CDR3 in amino acids: CASSERGRFWEANVLTF. The CDR3 DNA follows: TGTGCCAGCAGTGAACGGGGTAGATTCTGGGAGGCCAACGTCCTGACTTTC. The chain combines TRBV2 with TRBJ2-6; possible D gene TRBD2, 5 bases. Germline assignment: CDR1 SNHLY and CDR2 FYNNEI. V dropped 2 bases and J dropped 6 bases, with 17 bases sitting between them. The CDR3 length is 17 residues.

The chain uses TRBV6-5 and TRBJ1-4; 8 bases map to TRBD1. Germline loops: CDR1 MNHEY, CDR2 SVGAGI. The CDR3 is 14 amino acids. The V gene end was trimmed by 3 bases and the J gene end by 7 bases; junction bases not matched to a gene: 4. CDR3 in DNA: TGTGCCAGCAGTTATACAGGGGGGAGTGAAAAACTGTTTTTT. It translates to CASSYTGGSEKLFF.

This clone was picked up a small number of times. V usage is TRBV18 and J usage is TRBJ1-5; D might be TRBD1 (6 bases). The germline gives CDR1 KGHSH, CDR2 LQKENI. V was clipped by 4 bases and J by 3 bases, with 16 bases between them. The CDR3 contains 16 residues. CDR3 DNA sequence: TGTGCCAGCTCACACCTCGGAAGGGGGAACAATCAGCCCCAGCATTTT. Encoded protein: CASSHLGRGNNQPQHF.

The V and J genes are TRBV7-2 and TRBJ2-2, with 8 positions matching TRBD1. Germline-derived CDR1 and CDR2 are SGHTA and FQGNSA. The CDR3 has 16 amino acids. The V and J ends lost 5 bases and 3 bases, in that order; junction bases with no gene match: 8. The CDR3 nucleotides read TGTGCCAGCAGCGCTCGGACAGGGCAACACACCGGGGAGCTGTTTTTT. This translates into CASSARTGQHTGELFF. Full variable domain (outside the CDR3, taken from reference TRBV7-2 and TRBJ2-2): GAGVSQSPSNKVTEKGKDVELRCDPISGHTALYWYRQSLGQGLEFLIYFQGNSAPDKSGLPSDRFSAERTGGSVSTLTIQRTQQEDSAVYLCASSARTGQHTGELFFGEGSRLTVL.

The rearrangement joins TRBV7-3 to TRBJ2-2, with TRBD2 identical over 8 bases. V gave up 6 bases and J gave up 7 bases; unmatched junction bases: 7. The germline V gene has CDR1 SGHTA and CDR2 FQGTGA. The CDR3 length is 14 residues. CDR3 DNA sequence: TGTGCCAGCAGGCCGGGACTAGGAGTCGGGGAGCTGTTTTTT. Its translation: CASRPGLGVGELFF.

V is TRBV7-9 and J is TRBJ1-1, with TRBD1 identical over 7 bases. This CDR3 is 17 amino acids long. Trimming cost V 4 bases and J 0 bases; bases outside gene matches: 11. Germline V gene sequence: CDR1 SEHNR, CDR2 FQNEAQ (reference sequence). The CDR3, as DNA: TGTGCCAGCAGCTCAGTACAGGGGAGTTGGATGAACACTGAAGCTTTCTTT. This gives the protein CASSSVQGSWMNTEAFF. The variable domain in full, completed from reference TRBV7-9 and TRBJ1-1, reads DTGVSQNPRHKITKRGQNVTFRCDPISEHNRLYWYRQTLGQGPEFLTYFQNEAQLEKSRLLSDRFSAERPKGSFSTLEIQRTEQGDSAMYLCASSSVQGSWMNTEAFFGQGTRLTVV.

This clone appeared a single time. V gene TRBV5-1 combines with J gene TRBJ2-1; D may be TRBD2 (5 bases). The CDR3 runs to 14 residues. Trimming left V 0 bases short and J 5 bases short, with 9 bases between. Germline CDR1 SGHRS, CDR2 YFSETQ. The CDR3 region is CASSLDGINNEQFF. The DNA of the CDR3 is TGCGCCAGCAGCTTGGACGGGATCAACAATGAGCAGTTCTTC.